Listed here are 8 T cell receptor beta chains from one sample, sequenced in a study of control samples from healthy donors and cancer patients. Sequencing was performed with immunoSEQ multiplex PCR; in TCRdb, only in-frame clones are kept and a portion is missing. The sample contains about 110,000 clones, almost 85% of which appear only once. The sequenced sample consisted of blood. The receptor source for this set is a man aged 18 to 29 in good health.

In this sample, this clone turned up once. CDR3 residues: CAISAGVMNTEAFF. The CDR3 nucleotides are TGTGCCATCAGCGCCGGGGTGATGAACACTGAAGCTTTCTTT. The chain carries TRBV10-3 and TRBJ1-1; D is undetermined. The length of the CDR3 is 14 residues. The V end was cut by 6 bases, the J end by 0 bases, with 11 bases between. The V gene's germline CDR1 is ENHRY and CDR2 SYGVKD.

This clone was observed a single time. V usage is TRBV20-1 and J usage is TRBJ1-4; the D is unclear. Germline V CDR1 and CDR2: DFQATT, SNEGSKA (reference sequence). The germline V and J ends were trimmed by 2 bases and 7 bases, with 5 bases remaining between them. This CDR3 contains 11 residues. CDR3 protein: CSARKVEKLFF. Here the CDR3 DNA reads TGCAGTGCTAGAAAGGTTGAAAAACTGTTTTTT.

This clone came up a few times. V is TRBV5-5 and J is TRBJ2-3; D is possibly TRBD2 (5 bases). The V and J ends lost 0 bases and 2 bases respectively, with 13 bases between them. In germline, CDR1 is SGHKS, CDR2 YYEKEE (reference sequence). The CDR3 has 16 amino acids. The CDR3 sequence: CASSLDFWTSTDTQYF. CDR3 coding DNA: TGTGCCAGCAGCTTGGATTTCTGGACTTCCACAGATACGCAGTATTTT. The entire variable domain, with the rest obtained from reference TRBV5-5 and TRBJ2-3, is as follows: DAGVTQSPTHLIKTRGQQVTLRCSPISGHKSVSWYQQVLGQGPQFIFQYYEKEERGRGNFPDRFSARQFPNYSSELNVNALLLGDSALYLCASSLDFWTSTDTQYFGPGTRLTVL.

V and J are TRBV12-5 and TRBJ2-5, with D perhaps assigned TRBD1 or TRBD2 (5 bases each). The germline gives CDR1 LGHNT, CDR2 FRNRAP. The CDR3 has 13 amino acids. V gave up 8 bases and J gave up 2 bases, with 12 bases separating them. Here the CDR3 DNA reads TGTGCTAGTCTCGTTGGGGGACAAGAGACCCAGTACTTC. This translates into CASLVGGQETQYF.

The sample holds one count of this clone. The rearrangement links TRBV6-1 to TRBJ2-3; a possible D gene is TRBD2 (5 bases). V shed 2 bases and J shed 10 bases, with 19 bases lying between them. From germline, CDR1 is MNHNS and CDR2 SASEGT. This CDR3 has 15 amino acids. This CDR3 is CASSEIRNGERPQYF. CDR3 DNA: TGTGCCAGCAGTGAAATTAGAAACGGGGAACGGCCGCAGTATTTT.

CDR3 nucleotides: TGTGCCAGCAGTCCCCAGGACAGCTCCTATAATTCACCCCTCCACTTT. Translating it yields CASSPQDSSYNSPLHF. This chain connects TRBV28 to TRBJ1-6; D is perhaps TRBD1 (6 bases). This CDR3 spans 16 amino acids. V was trimmed by 5 bases and J by 0 bases, leaving 11 bases between them. Germline values: CDR1 MDHEN, CDR2 SYDVKM.

This clone showed up just once. This rearrangement joins TRBV4-1 to TRBJ2-5; no clear D gene. Germline V lookup: CDR1 MGHRA, CDR2 YSYEKL. CDR3 length: 17 residues. V lost 4 bases and J 4 bases, leaving 22 bases between the germline ends. In nucleotides, the CDR3 is TGCGCCAGCAGCCCCCGGATCCCGGGTCCCCTAGGAGAGACCCAGTACTTC. Translation: CASSPRIPGPLGETQYF.

The rearrangement joins TRBV19 to TRBJ1-1; 7 nucleotides agree with TRBD1. Germline values: CDR1 LNHDA, CDR2 SQIVND (reference sequence). The CDR3 has 15 amino acids. With 1 base clipped from V and 5 bases from J, the junction kept 7 bases outside the gene matches. The CDR3 DNA sequence: TGTGCCAGTAGTATAGGGACAGGAGTAGGTACTGAAGCTTTCTTT. Its translation: CASSIGTGVGTEAFF. Variable domain in full (rest from reference TRBV19 and TRBJ1-1): DGGITQSPKYLFRKEGQNVTLSCEQNLNHDAMYWYRQDPGQGLRLIYYSQIVNDFQKGDIAEGYSVSREKKESFPLTVTSAQKNPTAFYLCASSIGTGVGTEAFFGQGTRLTVV.